The 29 T cell receptor beta chains below all came from one sample that was sequenced in a study of T cell responses to AZD1222 COVID-19 vaccine. Clones were read by immunoSEQ multiplex PCR, and TCRdb kept only the in-frame ones, dropping some. The data hold 110,000 to 150,000 clones, with around 89% observed a single time. The input for sequencing was peripheral blood, taken on day 0 of AZD1222 vaccination. These receptors all stem from an adult in good health.

This clone appeared a few times. For the CDR3, the DNA is TGCGCCAGCAGCCAACCCCCCGGGGAGCTGTTTTTT. It translates to CASSQPPGELFF. J is TRBJ2-2 and V is TRBV4-1, with D unclear. The V gene's germline CDR1 is MGHRA and CDR2 YSYEKL. The ends were cut back, 2 bases at V and 6 bases at J, with 4 bases in the middle. The CDR3 has 12 residues.

In its sample, this clone was seen once. The V call is TRBV18, the J call TRBJ2-6, with TRBD1 identical over 7 bases. V was pared by 3 bases and J by 0 bases, with 8 bases of the junction left unmatched. The CDR3 covers 18 residues. Germline-derived CDR1 and CDR2 are KGHSH and LQKENI. The CDR3, as DNA: TGTGCCAGCTCACCTAGGACAGGCTTCGACTCTGGGGCCAACGTCCTGACTTTC. Its translation: CASSPRTGFDSGANVLTF.

The chain couples TRBV4-3 to TRBJ2-7; no firm D call. Trimming removed 0 bases at V and 6 bases at J, with 12 bases between. The germline V gene encodes CDR1 LGHNA and CDR2 YSLEER. The CDR3 totals 14 residues. The CDR3, as DNA: TGCGCCAGCAGCCAAGAGTTAGAGTTTTCCGAGCAGTACTTC. Its protein is CASSQELEFSEQYF.

V gene TRBV19 combines with J gene TRBJ2-2; tentative D call: TRBD2 (5 bases). The length of the CDR3 is 15 residues. Trimming left V 1 base short and J 4 bases short, with 10 bases between. CDR1 is LNHDA, CDR2 SQIVND, per germline (reference sequence). The CDR3 reads CASSIAGEGTGELFF. CDR3 bases: TGTGCCAGTAGTATAGCGGGTGAGGGCACCGGGGAGCTGTTTTTT. Combining the CDR3 with reference TRBV19 and TRBJ2-2 gives the whole variable domain DGGITQSPKYLFRKEGQNVTLSCEQNLNHDAMYWYRQDPGQGLRLIYYSQIVNDFQKGDIAEGYSVSREKKESFPLTVTSAQKNPTAFYLCASSIAGEGTGELFFGEGSRLTVL.

The J gene is TRBJ2-3, the V gene TRBV30; D ambiguous. Germline loops: CDR1 GTSNPN, CDR2 SVGIG (reference sequence). This CDR3 region has 12 residues. Trimming shortened V by 5 bases and J by 2 bases, and 8 bases separated the two germline ends. CDR3 nucleotide sequence: TGTGCCTGGGGCAGTTCCACAGATACGCAGTATTTT. Its translation is CAWGSSTDTQYF. Together with reference TRBV30 and TRBJ2-3, the CDR3 gives the full variable domain: SQTIHQWPATLVQPVGSPLSLECTVEGTSNPNLYWYRQAAGRGLQLLFYSVGIGQISSEVPQNLSASRPQDRQFILSSKKLLLSDSGFYLCAWGSSTDTQYFGPGTRLTVL.

The chain has TRBV7-8 and TRBJ1-5; D possibly corresponds to TRBD1 (6 bases). V lost 4 bases and J 4 bases, leaving 17 bases between the germline ends. The CDR3 runs 16 residues. Germline CDR1 is SGHVS and CDR2 is FQNEAQ. The CDR3 loop reads CASSSHPGQGNQPQHF. The DNA for the CDR3 is TGTGCCAGCAGCTCACATCCGGGACAAGGGAATCAGCCCCAGCATTTT.

The chain uses TRBV18 and TRBJ2-2; unclear D gene. Germline lookup yields CDR1 KGHSH and CDR2 LQKENI. The CDR3 totals 14 residues. Trimming took 5 bases from V and 5 from J, leaving 12 bases between them. CDR3 amino acids: CASSSRKLTGELFF. The CDR3 nucleotides read TGTGCCAGCTCATCGCGTAAATTGACCGGGGAGCTGTTTTTT.

The chain links TRBV9 to TRBJ1-2; TRBD1 agrees at 8 bases. Trimming cost V 3 bases and J 3 bases; bases outside gene matches: 28. The CDR3 sequence is 22 residues long. Germline V gene lookup returns CDR1 SGDLS and CDR2 YYNGEE. The CDR3 nucleotides are TGTGCCAGCAGCGGAAAAAAGGACCCCCCCCCGGACGGGGACAGGTTATACTATGGCTACACCTTC. It is translated as CASSGKKDPPPDGDRLYYGYTF.

This chain connects TRBV9 to TRBJ1-2; maybe TRBD1 (5 bases). Germline lookup yields CDR1 SGDLS and CDR2 YYNGEE. Trimming removed 5 bases from V and 4 bases from J, with 15 bases in between. This CDR3 is 14 amino acids long. CDR3 loop: CASSVGTALYGYTF. The DNA for the CDR3 is TGTGCCAGCAGTGTTGGGACGGCCCTCTATGGCTACACCTTC. Looking up the rest from reference TRBV9 and TRBJ1-2 gives the full variable domain: DSGVTQTPKHLITATGQRVTLRCSPRSGDLSVYWYQQSLDQGLQFLIQYYNGEERAKGNILERFSAQQFPDLHSELNLSSLELGDSALYFCASSVGTALYGYTFGSGTRLTVV.

V gene TRBV18 combines with J gene TRBJ1-2; 7 nucleotides line up with TRBD1. In germline, CDR1 is KGHSH, CDR2 LQKENI. CDR3 length equals 14 residues. V dropped 4 bases and J dropped 3; count of bases not matched to a gene: 5. CDR3 amino acids: CASSLTGVDYGYTF. Written as DNA, the CDR3 is TGTGCCAGCTCACTAACAGGGGTCGACTATGGCTACACCTTC.

This clone was recorded only once. The chain is built from TRBV7-2 and TRBJ2-3; D unresolved. Germline V CDR1 and CDR2: SGHTA, FQGNSA. The CDR3 totals 16 residues. Trimming left V 4 bases short and J 0 bases short, with 14 bases between. The chain's CDR3 is CASSSYWGSSTDTQYF. For the CDR3, the DNA is TGTGCCAGCAGCTCGTACTGGGGTTCTAGCACAGATACGCAGTATTTT.

The V and J genes are TRBV6-2 or TRBV6-3 and TRBJ2-7; 9 nucleotides agree with TRBD2. Germline CDR1 is MNHEY and CDR2 is SVGEGT. The V segment lost 2 bases and the J segment 1 base; nucleotides outside the gene matches: 9. The CDR3 contains 17 residues. In nucleotides, the CDR3 is TGTGCCAGCAGTTACCCTTCGACTAGCGGACCTTCCTACGAGCAGTACTTC. It yields the protein CASSYPSTSGPSYEQYF.

This clone was seen more than once but under ten times. The chain uses TRBV7-9 and TRBJ2-7; D is unclear. The CDR3 sequence is 12 residues long. CDR1 is SEHNR, CDR2 FQNEAQ, per germline (reference sequence). V lost 5 bases to trimming and J lost 6 bases, with 11 bases between them. CDR3 nucleotide sequence: TGTGCCAGCAGCACTACGAGAGGCGAGCAGTACTTC. Translated, it gives CASSTTRGEQYF.

The chain links TRBV9 to TRBJ1-6; 9 positions agree with TRBD1. V shed 0 bases, J shed 7 bases, and the junction held 5 bases outside the gene matches. Germline V gene lookup returns CDR1 SGDLS and CDR2 YYNGEE. The CDR3 is 16 residues long. The CDR3 spells CASSVGTGAFNSPLHF. The CDR3 DNA reads TGTGCCAGCAGCGTAGGGACAGGGGCGTTCAATTCACCCCTCCACTTT. The whole variable domain, remainder taken from reference TRBV9 and TRBJ1-6, is DSGVTQTPKHLITATGQRVTLRCSPRSGDLSVYWYQQSLDQGLQFLIQYYNGEERAKGNILERFSAQQFPDLHSELNLSSLELGDSALYFCASSVGTGAFNSPLHFGNGTRLTVT.

This clone came up a few times. J is TRBJ1-5 and V is TRBV9; possibly TRBD1 for D (5 bases). Deletions cut 5 bases from V and 6 bases from J, with 18 bases between. Germline CDR1 SGDLS, CDR2 YYNGEE. This CDR3 has 15 amino acids. The CDR3 DNA is TGTGCCAGCAGTCTGGGTGACAGCCAGCGTCAGCCCCAGCATTTT. Translation: CASSLGDSQRQPQHF. Filled out from reference TRBV9 and TRBJ1-5, the complete variable domain reads DSGVTQTPKHLITATGQRVTLRCSPRSGDLSVYWYQQSLDQGLQFLIQYYNGEERAKGNILERFSAQQFPDLHSELNLSSLELGDSALYFCASSLGDSQRQPQHFGDGTRLSIL.

Note on this clone: The conserved final phenylalanine or tryptophan is absent from the CDR3, which likely points to a read error. Because the CDR3's place on the DNA is in doubt, the DNA is left out and the CDR3 is given as listed by TCRdb. The chain has TRBV5-4 and TRBJ2-4; the table's D call, TRBD1, has no DNA check behind it. In germline, CDR1 is SGHNT, CDR2 YYREEE (reference sequence). Counting both end residues, the CDR3 totals 13 amino acids. The CDR3: CASSLDRGTGSLL.

The V call is TRBV5-1, the J call TRBJ2-3, with TRBD2 matching 15 bases. The CDR3 has 15 amino acids. Germline values: CDR1 SGHRS, CDR2 YFSETQ. The V segment lost 4 bases and the J segment 4 bases; nucleotides outside the gene matches: 1. This CDR3 reads CASSRTSGGADTQYF. The CDR3 region has the DNA TGCGCCAGCAGCCGGACTAGCGGGGGGGCAGATACGCAGTATTTT.

This chain links TRBV7-9 with TRBJ1-6, with D tentatively TRBD1 (6 bases). The length of the CDR3 is 15 residues. In germline, CDR1 is SEHNR, CDR2 FQNEAQ (reference sequence). Trimming shortened V by 3 bases and J by 8 bases, and 14 bases separated the two germline ends. The DNA for the CDR3 is TGTGCCAGCAGCTTTACAGGGTGGCTGGATTCACCCCTCCACTTT. It specifies CASSFTGWLDSPLHF. Together with reference TRBV7-9 and TRBJ1-6, the CDR3 gives the full variable domain: DTGVSQNPRHKITKRGQNVTFRCDPISEHNRLYWYRQTLGQGPEFLTYFQNEAQLEKSRLLSDRFSAERPKGSFSTLEIQRTEQGDSAMYLCASSFTGWLDSPLHFGNGTRLTVT.

CDR3 in amino acids: CASSLGGPGYEQYF. CDR3 nucleotides: TGTGCCAGCAGCTTAGGAGGACCAGGCTACGAGCAGTACTTC. V is TRBV11-3 and J is TRBJ2-7; D uncertain. CDR3 length: 14 residues. Germline CDR1 is SGHNT and CDR2 is YENEEA. V was pared by 1 base and J by 3 bases, with 10 bases between.

This sequence joins TRBV2 and TRBJ2-3; tentative D call: TRBD2 (6 bases). Germline V CDR1 and CDR2: SNHLY, FYNNEI. The CDR3 has 14 residues. V gave up 4 bases and J gave up 8 bases, with 16 bases separating them. CDR3 DNA sequence: TGTGCCAGCAGTGTGGAGGGTAGGGGAGGTACGCAGTATTTT. This sequence encodes CASSVEGRGGTQYF.

This chain joins TRBV4-1 and TRBJ2-1, with a tentative D call TRBD2 (7 bases). Trimming pared 4 bases from V and 0 bases from J, leaving 16 bases between. The germline V gene has CDR1 MGHRA and CDR2 YSYEKL. The CDR3 spans 17 residues. The CDR3 is CASSPGKGGSSYNEQFF. Here the CDR3 DNA reads TGCGCCAGCAGCCCCGGTAAGGGGGGGAGCTCCTACAATGAGCAGTTCTTC.

The chain recombines TRBV28 with TRBJ2-7; 8 bases are a match to TRBD1. Germline V lookup: CDR1 MDHEN, CDR2 SYDVKM. J was trimmed by 4 bases and V by 6 bases; bases with no gene match: 11. This CDR3 region has 15 residues. The CDR3 nucleotides read TGTGCCAGCAGCCCGACCGGGACAGGACTATACGAGCAGTACTTC. This codes for CASSPTGTGLYEQYF. Drawing the rest from reference TRBV28 and TRBJ2-7, the complete variable domain is DVKVTQSSRYLVKRTGEKVFLECVQDMDHENMFWYRQDPGLGLRLIYFSYDVKMKEKGDIPEGYSVSREKKERFSLILESASTNQTSMYLCASSPTGTGLYEQYFGPGTRLTVT.

The chain has TRBV19 and TRBJ1-6; D uncertain. V lost 9 bases, J lost 5 bases, and 11 bases lay in between. The CDR3 is 13 amino acids. CDR1 and CDR2 (germline): LNHDA, SQIVND (reference sequence). CDR3 region: CASAIDNNSPLHF. The CDR3 DNA reads TGTGCCAGCGCCATTGACAATAATTCACCCCTCCACTTT.

The V gene is TRBV19, the J gene TRBJ2-1, with 10 bases identical to TRBD2. Germline loops: CDR1 LNHDA, CDR2 SQIVND (reference sequence). V gave up 3 bases and J gave up 9 bases; unmatched junction bases: 11. The CDR3 consists of 16 residues. The CDR3 sequence is CASSMNPSGRSGEQFF. The CDR3 nucleotides are TGTGCCAGTAGTATGAACCCTAGCGGGAGAAGTGGTGAGCAGTTCTTC.

The J gene is TRBJ2-5, the V gene TRBV11-3, with 10 bases matching TRBD1. The CDR3 length is 16 residues. The germline V gene has CDR1 SGHNT and CDR2 YENEEA. Losses at the gene ends were 1 base for V and 3 bases for J; bases not matched to a gene: 5. The CDR3 here is CASSLGQGAGEETQYF. The CDR3 DNA sequence: TGTGCCAGCAGCTTAGGACAGGGGGCGGGAGAAGAGACCCAGTACTTC. Variable domain in full (rest from reference TRBV11-3 and TRBJ2-5): EAGVVQSPRYKIIEKKQPVAFWCNPISGHNTLYWYLQNLGQGPELLIRYENEEAVDDSQLPKDRFSAERLKGVDSTLKIQPAELGDSAVYLCASSLGQGAGEETQYFGPGTRLLVL.

The chain carries TRBV7-2 and TRBJ2-3; TRBD1 agrees at 7 bases. V lost 5 bases, J lost 2 bases, and 7 bases stayed unmatched. Germline V gene data show CDR1 as SGHTA and CDR2 as FQGNSA. The CDR3 runs 15 residues. CDR3 residues: CASSLGTVHTDTQYF. DNA of the CDR3: TGTGCCAGCAGCCTTGGGACAGTCCACACAGATACGCAGTATTTT.

J is TRBJ2-1 and V is TRBV12-3 or TRBV12-4; D is possibly TRBD2 (6 bases). The length of the CDR3 is 13 residues. V gave up 5 bases and J gave up 4 bases, with 9 bases separating them. CDR3 in DNA: TGTGCCAGCAGTCGGGGGATGTACAATGAGCAGTTCTTC. Translated, it gives CASSRGMYNEQFF.

The chain uses TRBV2 and TRBJ2-2, with D possibly called TRBD1 or TRBD2 (5 bases each). This CDR3 spans 13 amino acids. CDR1 SNHLY and CDR2 FYNNEI come from the germline V gene. Deletions cut 10 bases from V and 6 bases from J, with 15 bases between. CDR3: CATTPGPAGELFF. The DNA of the CDR3 is TGTGCCACCACTCCGGGACCCGCCGGGGAGCTGTTTTTT.

J is TRBJ1-5 and V is TRBV7-3, with D unclear. Trimming shortened V by 3 bases and J by 4 bases, and 1 base separated the two germline ends. The V gene's germline CDR1 is SGHTA and CDR2 FQGTGA. CDR3 length: 11 amino acids. Here the CDR3 DNA reads TGTGCCAGCAGCTTGAATCAGCCCCAGCATTTT. This gives the protein CASSLNQPQHF.